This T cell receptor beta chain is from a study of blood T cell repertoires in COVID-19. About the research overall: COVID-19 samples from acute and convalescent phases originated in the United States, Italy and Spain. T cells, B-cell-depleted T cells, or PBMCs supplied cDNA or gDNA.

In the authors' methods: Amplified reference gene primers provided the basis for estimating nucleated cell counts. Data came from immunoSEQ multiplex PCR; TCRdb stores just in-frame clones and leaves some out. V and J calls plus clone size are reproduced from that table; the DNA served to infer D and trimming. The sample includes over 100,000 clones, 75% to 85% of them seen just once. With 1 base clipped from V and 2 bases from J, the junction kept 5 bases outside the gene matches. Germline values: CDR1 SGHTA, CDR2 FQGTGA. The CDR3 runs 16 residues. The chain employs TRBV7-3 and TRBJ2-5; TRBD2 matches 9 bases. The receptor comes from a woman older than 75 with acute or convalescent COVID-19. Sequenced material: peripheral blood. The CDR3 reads CASSLRRTSDQETQYF. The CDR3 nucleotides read TGTGCCAGCAGCTTAAGAAGGACTAGCGATCAAGAGACCCAGTACTTC.